This TCR beta chain was identified in a study of control samples from healthy donors and cancer patients. Germline V CDR1 and CDR2: SGHTA, FQGNSA. Trimming cost V 2 bases and J 4 bases; bases outside gene matches: 7. The CDR3 spans 15 residues. Profiled with immunoSEQ multiplex PCR; TCRdb holds only in-frame clones, not every one. The sample consists of some 120,000 clones, over 90% of them appearing once. The sequenced sample was blood. The chain has TRBV7-2 and TRBJ1-2; 7 bases agree with TRBD1. The sequence derives from a man aged 25-45 years in good health. The CDR3 DNA sequence: TGTGCCAGCAGCTTATCTTCGACAGGGTCCTATGGCTACACCTTC. Amino acid sequence: CASSLSSTGSYGYTF.